These T cell receptor beta chains were read from a single sample in a study of blood T cell repertoires in COVID-19. Repertoires were generated with immunoSEQ multiplex PCR, while TCRdb's copy carries only in-frame clones and drops some. The sample has 40,000 to 50,000 clones; around 86% are singletons. The specimen was peripheral blood. Receptors were obtained from a woman older than 75 with acute or convalescent COVID-19. The CDR3 runs from the conserved cysteine through the conserved F or W. A D gene is named only where the DNA matches it firmly. Size values are once, few and many counts, or a class for expanded clones, and some rows have none.

>TRBV12-3/TRBV12-4|few|.|TRBJ2-2
TGTGCCAGCCGCCAGGGGCCCGGGGAGCTGTTTTTT
CASRQGPGELFF
>TRBV6-2/TRBV6-3|.|.|TRBJ1-4
TGTGCCAGCAGTTGGCAGGGCAATGAAAAACTGTTTTTT
CASSWQGNEKLFF
>TRBV2|.|TRBD1|TRBJ1-3
TGTGCCGCCAAACGGGACAGCTCTGGAAACACCATATATTTT
CAAKRDSSGNTIYF
>TRBV4-1|.|TRBD2|TRBJ2-5
TGCGCCAGCAGCCTTCTCCCCAGCGGGGGGGAAGAGACCCAGTACTTC
CASSLLPSGGEETQYF
>TRBV6-5|.|TRBD1|TRBJ1-2
TGTGCCAGCAGTAGAACAGGGGGAGAGGGCTACACCTTC
CASSRTGGEGYTF
>TRBV7-9|.|.|TRBJ1-6
TGTGCCAGCAGCCTAAATCAGGATGGGTCACCCCTCCACTTT
CASSLNQDGSPLHF
>TRBV29-1|.|.|TRBJ2-1
TGCAGCGTTGTGGGGGCGGGCAACAATGAGCAGTTCTTC
CSVVGAGNNEQFF
>TRBV7-2|once|TRBD1|TRBJ1-4
TGTGCCAGCAGCCGGGACAGGGGGCCAGGTGAAAAACTGTTTTTT
CASSRDRGPGEKLFF
>TRBV5-1|once|TRBD1|TRBJ2-5
TGCGCCAGCAGCTTGGATCGACAGGGGCCCGAGGGGGAGACCCAGTACTTC
CASSLDRQGPEGETQYF
>TRBV3-1/TRBV3-2|.|.|TRBJ1-6
TGTGCCAGCAGCCCCAGCTCCTATAATTCACCCCTCCACTTT
CASSPSSYNSPLHF
>TRBV6-2/TRBV6-3|many|.|TRBJ1-6
TGTGCCAGCAGTTACTCTGAGGCCTCCTATAATTCACCCCTCCACTTT
CASSYSEASYNSPLHF
>TRBV5-1|.|.|TRBJ2-5
TGCGCCAGCAGCCGGGACTTCCAAGAGACCCAGTACTTC
CASSRDFQETQYF
>TRBV7-2|.|TRBD2|TRBJ2-1
TGTGCCAGCAGCTCCGGGACTAGCTTGATCATTGAGCAGTTCTTC
CASSSGTSLIIEQFF
>TRBV19|.|.|TRBJ1-2
TGTGCCAGTATTCTCCCCGGATGGGGACTCCCCAGTGCTGGCTACACCTTC
CASILPGWGLPSAGYTF
>TRBV11-3|.|TRBD1|TRBJ1-1
TGTGCCAGCAGCCCTCGCCGGACAGGGGGCAAGGGATCCGAAGCTTTCTTT
CASSPRRTGGKGSEAFF
>TRBV19|.|.|TRBJ1-5
TGTGCCACCTCGGGAAGCAATCAGCCCCAGCATTTT
CATSGSNQPQHF
>TRBV4-1|.|TRBD2|TRBJ2-3
TGCGCCAGCAGCCGTAGCGGGGTCAGCACAGATACGCAGTATTTT
CASSRSGVSTDTQYF
>TRBV2|.|TRBD1|TRBJ2-7
TGTGCCAGCAGTGCCGCCGGGACAGGGGGCTACGAGCAGTACTTC
CASSAAGTGGYEQYF
>TRBV19|once|.|TRBJ1-5
TGTGCCAGTAGGGGTAACGGGATTTATCAGCCCCAGCATTTT
CASRGNGIYQPQHF
>TRBV9|few|.|TRBJ1-4
TGTGCCAGCAGCGTCGGGACACCTAATGAAAAACTGTTTTTT
CASSVGTPNEKLFF
>TRBV7-7|.|TRBD2|TRBJ2-3
TGTGCCAGCAGCTTAGGGCTAGCGGGGGAAGCAGATACGCAGTATTTT
CASSLGLAGEADTQYF
>TRBV5-4|.|.|TRBJ2-2
TGTGCCAGCAGCTTGGATAGTACGAACACCGGGGAGCTGTTTTTT
CASSLDSTNTGELFF
>TRBV7-9|.|.|TRBJ2-1
TGTGCCAGCAGCCCCAAAGGTCCTAGCGAGCAGTTCTTC
CASSPKGPSEQFF
>TRBV7-2|.|TRBD1|TRBJ2-2
TGTGCCAGCAGCTCCTGGGACAGGAAGACCGGGGAGCTGTTTTTT
CASSSWDRKTGELFF
>TRBV18|.|.|TRBJ2-6
TGTGCCAGCTCACCCCAGGACACTGGGGCCAACGTCCTGACTTTC
CASSPQDTGANVLTF
>TRBV6-6|.|TRBD1|TRBJ2-2
TGTGCCAGCGGGACAGGGGGCTACACCGGGGAGCTGTTTTTT
CASGTGGYTGELFF
>TRBV14|.|.|TRBJ1-3
TGTGCCAGCAGCCCCTGGGCAGTCTCTGGAAACACCATATATTTT
CASSPWAVSGNTIYF
>TRBV19|.|.|TRBJ1-6
TGTGCCAGTAGTATTGCACAGGGCTATAATTCACCCCTCCACTTT
CASSIAQGYNSPLHF
>TRBV13|.|.|TRBJ1-2
TGTGCCAGCAGCCCTTACGCAGGGAGGGGATATGGCTACACCTTC
CASSPYAGRGYGYTF
>TRBV5-4|.|TRBD2|TRBJ2-1
TGTGCCAGCAGCTTGGTAGTCGGGCTAGCGGGGAACAATGAGCAGTTCTTC
CASSLVVGLAGNNEQFF
>TRBV6-5|.|TRBD1|TRBJ1-2
TGTGCCAGCAGTCGACAGGGGATGAGCTATGGCTACACCTTC
CASSRQGMSYGYTF
>TRBV30|.|.|TRBJ2-7
TGTGCCTGGAGTGCTAGCGAATACGAGCAGTACTTC
CAWSASEYEQYF
>TRBV10-3|.|TRBD1|TRBJ1-4
TGTGCCATCAGTGAGGACAGGGGGGATGAAAAACTGTTTTTT
CAISEDRGDEKLFF
>TRBV18|once|TRBD1|TRBJ2-1
TGTGCCAGCGCCCTAGACAGGGAACATGAGCAGTTCTTC
CASALDREHEQFF
>TRBV3-1/TRBV3-2|.|.|TRBJ1-2
TGTGCCAGCAGCCCCCGTACGGGATTTGGTAACTATGGCTACACCTTC
CASSPRTGFGNYGYTF
>TRBV19|.|TRBD1|TRBJ1-4
TGTGCCAGTACACAGGGGGCTAATAATGAAAAACTGTTTTTT
CASTQGANNEKLFF
>TRBV3-1/TRBV3-2|.|.|TRBJ2-7
TGTGCCAGCAGCATCGGGGACGAGCAGTACTTC
CASSIGDEQYF
>TRBV6-4|.|TRBD1|TRBJ1-2
TGTGCCAGCAGTGAAGACAGGGCCTCCGGTGGCTACACCTTC
CASSEDRASGGYTF
>TRBV11-3|once|.|TRBJ1-1
TGTGCCAGCAGCTTGACAGGGAACACTGAAGCTTTCTTT
CASSLTGNTEAFF
>TRBV4-2|.|TRBD1|TRBJ2-1
TGTGCCAGCAGCCAGGCCGGGACAGGGTTCGGGAATGAGCAGTTCTTC
CASSQAGTGFGNEQFF
>TRBV3-1/TRBV3-2|.|.|TRBJ1-2
TGTGCCAGCAGCCAACTTCAGACTAACTATGGCTACACCTTC
CASSQLQTNYGYTF
>TRBV30|.|.|TRBJ1-2
TGTGCCTCACAGCACACTAACTATGGCTACACCTTC
CASQHTNYGYTF
>TRBV7-9|.|.|TRBJ1-4
TGTGCCAGCAGCTTAGGCGACAACTCAAATGAAAAACTGTTTTTT
CASSLGDNSNEKLFF
>TRBV12-3/TRBV12-4|.|.|TRBJ2-7
TGTGCCAGCAGTTTCGATCTGGGGGGCGAGCAGTACTTC
CASSFDLGGEQYF
>TRBV3-1/TRBV3-2|.|TRBD2|TRBJ2-2
TGTGCCAGCAGACCCACTAGCGGGGGGTATGGCGGGGAGCTGTTTTTT
CASRPTSGGYGGELFF
>TRBV10-1|.|.|TRBJ2-5
TGCGCCAGCAGTGGGGGCCCGGATGAGACCCAGTACTTC
CASSGGPDETQYF
>TRBV11-2|few|.|TRBJ2-1
TGTGCCAGCAGCCCCTGGGGAGGAGAGCAGTTCTTC
CASSPWGGEQFF
>TRBV14|.|TRBD1|TRBJ1-5
TGTGCCAGCAGCTCCGGACAGGGCATGGAGCAGCCCCAGCATTTT
CASSSGQGMEQPQHF
>TRBV28|few|.|TRBJ1-1
TGTGCCAGCAGATTTAAGGGGGGGGCGGGACGGTACATGAACACTGAAGCTTTCTTT
CASRFKGGAGRYMNTEAFF
>TRBV3-1/TRBV3-2|.|TRBD1|TRBJ1-1
TGTGCCAGCAGCCTGTTTTCCGGGGACAGGATTGAAGCTTTCTTT
CASSLFSGDRIEAFF
>TRBV18|.|.|TRBJ1-6
TGTGCCAGCTCACCCACCCCCCAGGGGACTTCACCCCTCCACTTT
CASSPTPQGTSPLHF
>TRBV3-1/TRBV3-2|.|.|TRBJ1-5
TGTGCCAGCAGCCAAGCGGGGAGACCTGATCAGCCCCAGCATTTT
CASSQAGRPDQPQHF
>TRBV19|.|.|TRBJ2-2
TGTGCCAGCCGTAGCGCGGGCACCGGGGAGCTGTTTTTT
CASRSAGTGELFF
>TRBV7-2|.|.|TRBJ1-5
TGTGCCAGCAGCTTAGCGGCAGGGCCCGATCAGCCCCAGCATTTT
CASSLAAGPDQPQHF
>TRBV6-5|.|TRBD1|TRBJ2-7
TGTGCCAGCAGAGCGGGACAGGGTGTGTACGAGCAGTACTTC
CASRAGQGVYEQYF
>TRBV5-6|once|TRBD1|TRBJ1-4
TGTGCCAGCAGCCGGACAGGGTCGGGGTACGCTGAAAAACTGTTTTTT
CASSRTGSGYAEKLFF
>TRBV6-6|.|.|TRBJ1-4
TGTGCCAGCAGTTACGCAGGCTCCGGAACTAATGAAAAACTGTTTTTT
CASSYAGSGTNEKLFF
>TRBV28|.|.|TRBJ2-7
TGTGCCAGCAGTGTAGGGGGTACCACCTACGAGCAGTACTTC
CASSVGGTTYEQYF
>TRBV28|.|TRBD1|TRBJ1-2
TGTGCCAGCAGTCAAGGACAGGGAGTGAGGGGCTACACCTTC
CASSQGQGVRGYTF